These 20 T cell receptor beta chains came from one sample sequenced in a study of blood T cell repertoires in COVID-19. Generated by immunoSEQ multiplex PCR, the TCRdb table keeps only in-frame clones and is missing some. The data show roughly 230,000 clones, 80% to 90% seen once. Sequenced material: peripheral blood. Receptors originate from a man aged 35-49 years with acute or convalescent COVID-19.

The chain joins TRBV19 to TRBJ2-2, with TRBD2 identical over 9 bases. CDR1 and CDR2 from the germline V gene are LNHDA and SQIVND (reference sequence). The CDR3 is 15 residues long. V was clipped by 6 bases and J by 1 base; unmatched bases: 3. For the CDR3, the DNA is TGTGCCAGTAGCAGTAGCGGGAGGAACACCGGGGAGCTGTTTTTT. This encodes CASSSSGRNTGELFF.

The V gene is TRBV6-4, the J gene TRBJ2-3, with 12 bases identical to TRBD2. In germline, CDR1 is MRHNA, CDR2 SNTAGT. The trim removed 2 bases at V and 4 bases at J, leaving 1 base unmatched. The CDR3 has 15 residues. The CDR3 nucleotides are TGTGCCAGCAGTGACACTAGCGGGGGGCCAGATACGCAGTATTTT. Amino acid sequence: CASSDTSGGPDTQYF.

On this clone itself: One end of the junction fails to match germline, which may point to a read error. The V call is TRBV2, the J call TRBJ1-1; D may be TRBD1 (6 bases). This CDR3 contains 14 residues. CDR1 is SNHLY and CDR2 is FYNNEI in the germline V gene. This CDR3 is CASREGTLNTEAFF. The DNA of the CDR3 is TGTGCCAGCAGGGAAGGGACACTGAACACTGAAGCTTTCTTT.

V gene TRBV19 combines with J gene TRBJ1-5; unclear D gene. The V gene lost 4 bases and the J gene lost 1 base, with 17 bases spanning the gap. CDR1 and CDR2 from the germline V gene are LNHDA and SQIVND (reference sequence). The CDR3 is 17 residues long. As DNA, the CDR3 is TGTGCCAGTAGTACTAGCCGGGGAGGGTGGAGCAATCAGCCCCAGCATTTT. Amino acids: CASSTSRGGWSNQPQHF.

The chain carries TRBV15 and TRBJ2-3; no clear D. CDR3 length equals 12 residues. V was pared by 4 bases and J by 2 bases, with 4 bases between. In germline, CDR1 is LNHNV, CDR2 YYDKDF (reference sequence). CDR3 DNA sequence: TGTGCCACCAGCATCTACACAGATACGCAGTATTTT. It specifies CATSIYTDTQYF.

The chain is built from TRBV14 and TRBJ1-1; D remains unclear. The V gene's germline CDR1 is SGHDN and CDR2 FVKESK. The V end lost 3 bases, the J end lost 4 bases, and 9 bases lay between the germline ends. There are 13 residues in the CDR3. The CDR3 DNA follows: TGTGCCAGCAGCCAGTTGGAGGGCACTGAAGCTTTCTTT. Its protein is CASSQLEGTEAFF.

The rearrangement links TRBV2 to TRBJ1-1; TRBD1 aligns across 10 bases. Germline CDR1 SNHLY, CDR2 FYNNEI. Trimming cost V 6 bases and J 1 base; bases outside gene matches: 8. This CDR3 has 16 residues. The CDR3 DNA is TGTGCCAGCAGAGGGACAGGGGAGGGAAGGAACACTGAAGCTTTCTTT. Its translation: CASRGTGEGRNTEAFF.

The V and J genes are TRBV3-1 (or the pseudogene TRBV3-2) and TRBJ2-3; 8 bases fit TRBD2. This CDR3 has 14 residues. From germline, CDR1 is LGHDT and CDR2 YNNKEL (reference sequence). After removal of 5 bases from V and 1 base from J, the junction contained 2 bases not matched to a gene. CDR3 sequence (DNA): TGTGCCAGCAGCAAGACTAGCGGCACAGATACGCAGTATTTT. This encodes CASSKTSGTDTQYF.

The gene calls are TRBV18 and TRBJ2-3; D call uncertain. The CDR3 length is 14 residues. Germline V gives CDR1 KGHSH, CDR2 LQKENI. Trimming cost V 0 bases and J 6 bases, with 10 bases left between them. The CDR3 loop is CASSPPYTRDTQYF. The DNA of the CDR3 is TGTGCCAGCTCACCACCTTATACCAGGGATACGCAGTATTTT.

The V call is TRBV18, the J call TRBJ2-7; a possible D gene is TRBD1 (5 bases). The V gene's germline CDR1 is KGHSH and CDR2 LQKENI. Trimming took off 2 bases at V and 1 base at J, with 12 bases between the two ends. The CDR3 has 15 residues. The CDR3 sequence is CASSPDSSSSYEQYF. The CDR3 nucleotides are TGTGCCAGCTCACCAGACAGCTCGTCTTCCTACGAGCAGTACTTC.

The chain recombines TRBV30 with TRBJ2-3; 7 nucleotides line up with TRBD2. This CDR3 is 14 amino acids long. J was trimmed by 7 bases and V by 1 base; bases with no gene match: 8. Germline CDR1 and CDR2: GTSNPN and SVGIG (reference sequence). The CDR3, as DNA: TGTGCCTGGAGTGACGCCCGCGGGGGTAATACGCAGTATTTT. It yields the protein CAWSDARGGNTQYF.

The sample holds a few counts of this clone. The same CDR3 is also encoded by other DNA sequences in this sample. The chain is built from TRBV5-5 and TRBJ1-6, with 9 bases fitting TRBD1. Germline assignment: CDR1 SGHKS and CDR2 YYEKEE (reference sequence). There are 14 residues in the CDR3. After removal of 5 bases from V and 6 bases from J, the junction contained 3 bases not matched to a gene. The CDR3 here is CASSSDRGNSPLHF. In DNA, the CDR3 is TGTGCCAGCAGTTCGGACAGGGGTAATTCACCCCTCCACTTT.

V usage is TRBV19 and J usage is TRBJ2-7; D might be TRBD1 (6 bases). This CDR3 has 14 amino acids. Between the trimmed V and J ends, which lost 3 bases and 3 bases, there was a span of 12 bases. The germline V gene encodes CDR1 LNHDA and CDR2 SQIVND (reference sequence). This CDR3 reads CASSIGTLNYEQYF. In DNA, the CDR3 is TGTGCCAGTAGTATCGGGACACTGAACTACGAGCAGTACTTC.

The J gene is TRBJ2-2, the V gene TRBV5-5; unclear D gene. CDR1 and CDR2 from the germline V gene are SGHKS and YYEKEE (reference sequence). V lost 0 bases and J lost 4, with 7 bases in between. The CDR3 contains 14 residues. CDR3 DNA sequence: TGTGCCAGCAGCTTGGCACAGATCACCGGGGAGCTGTTTTTT. This translates into CASSLAQITGELFF.

This clone was detected once. The gene calls are TRBV28 and TRBJ1-5; D may be TRBD1 (6 bases). The CDR3 is made up of 14 amino acids. CDR1 is MDHEN, CDR2 SYDVKM, per germline. V shed 5 bases and J shed 5 bases, with 13 bases lying between them. The CDR3 here is CASSPPRGHQPQHF. DNA of the CDR3: TGTGCCAGCAGTCCCCCCAGGGGCCATCAGCCCCAGCATTTT. Full variable domain (remainder filled in from reference TRBV28 and TRBJ1-5): DVKVTQSSRYLVKRTGEKVFLECVQDMDHENMFWYRQDPGLGLRLIYFSYDVKMKEKGDIPEGYSVSREKKERFSLILESASTNQTSMYLCASSPPRGHQPQHFGDGTRLSIL.

This chain joins TRBV6-5 and TRBJ2-1, with 10 positions matching TRBD2. V shed 0 bases and J 6 bases; nucleotides not matched to a gene: 5. This CDR3 has 16 residues. Germline CDR1 MNHEY, CDR2 SVGAGI. CDR3 coding DNA: TGTGCCAGCAGTTACTCCGGGACTAGCGTCCCCAATGAGCAGTTCTTC. Translating it yields CASSYSGTSVPNEQFF.

The chain uses TRBV10-3 and TRBJ2-3; D is undetermined. From germline, CDR1 is ENHRY and CDR2 SYGVKD. Trimming removed 1 base from V and 4 bases from J, with 3 bases in between. There are 12 residues in the CDR3. The CDR3 sequence: CAISEWPDTQYF. The CDR3 DNA reads TGTGCCATCAGTGAGTGGCCAGATACGCAGTATTTT.

The V gene is TRBV4-1, the J gene TRBJ1-3, with 7 bases identical to TRBD1. CDR3 length: 14 amino acids. The germline gives CDR1 MGHRA, CDR2 YSYEKL. J was trimmed by 2 bases and V by 3 bases; bases with no gene match: 1. Written as DNA, the CDR3 is TGCGCCAGCAGCCAGGGACAGCCTGGAAACACCATATATTTT. This gives the protein CASSQGQPGNTIYF.

The genes are TRBV6-5 and TRBJ1-2, with 9 bases fitting TRBD1. Trimming at V came to 10 bases and at J to 6 bases, leaving 15 bases not matched to a gene. The CDR3 is 15 residues long. Germline values: CDR1 MNHEY, CDR2 SVGAGI. CDR3 DNA sequence: TGTGCCACCACATCTGGGACAGGGATTACTCATGGCTACACCTTC. Translating it yields CATTSGTGITHGYTF.

This clone has just one count. V usage is TRBV11-3 and J usage is TRBJ2-1, with TRBD1 identical over 9 bases. Germline CDR1 SGHNT, CDR2 YENEEA. V trimming: 5 bases; J trimming: 8 bases; junction bases outside the gene matches: 10. The CDR3 is 15 amino acids. CDR3 sequence (DNA): TGTGCCAGCAGCCCAGAGGGACAGGGCCTCGATGAGCAGTTCTTC. Translation: CASSPEGQGLDEQFF.